This record looks at one T cell receptor (beta chain) sequence and its context. No antigen is known for it. V was clipped by 4 bases and J by 1 base, with 13 bases between them. CDR3 length: 15 residues. Looked up from germline, CDR1 is KGHSH and CDR2 is LQKENI. Healthy bone marrow donors made up the donors. This record belongs to a study of cytomegalovirus exposure and HLA in healthy donors. PCR primers comprised 60 Vbeta and 13 Jbeta primers. Using immunoSEQ multiplex PCR, the repertoire was profiled, and TCRdb retains in-frame clones only, with some absent. Its table lists some 76,000 clones. Study-level points and caveats: Some V segments could not be told apart, so they were left out, TRBV6-2 and TRBV6-3 among them. In a later analysis, parvovirus B19, influenza, CMV and Epstein-Barr virus appeared linked to several top co-occurrence clusters.

The receptor's source is a female donor in good health and CMV-seropositive. Sequencing was carried out using PBMCs. The genes are TRBV18 and TRBJ1-2; D gene unclear. The CDR3 loop reads CASSQESELNYGYTF. As DNA, the CDR3 is TGTGCCAGCTCACAGGAATCGGAGCTTAACTATGGCTACACCTTC.